This T cell receptor beta chain was recovered during a study of blood T cell repertoires in COVID-19. Profiling relied on immunoSEQ multiplex PCR, and the TCRdb table lists in-frame clones only, not all of them. The sample yields under 350,000 clones, 89% seen once. V lost 4 bases to trimming and J lost 10 bases; unmatched junction nucleotides: 11. This CDR3 comprises 14 residues. Germline V lookup: CDR1 KGHSH, CDR2 LQKENI. The chain couples TRBV18 to TRBJ1-1; 8 bases fit TRBD1. Sequencing was carried out using peripheral blood. The clonotype originates from a man in his fifties or sixties with acute or convalescent COVID-19. CDR3 residues: CASSLGQGVWGAFF. The CDR3 nucleotides are TGTGCCAGCTCACTCGGACAGGGAGTGTGGGGAGCTTTCTTT.